One and the same sample provided the 9 T cell receptor beta chains below, sequenced in a study of blood T cell repertoires in COVID-19. Sequencing was performed with immunoSEQ multiplex PCR; in TCRdb, only in-frame clones are kept and a portion is missing. The repertoire includes approximately 440,000 clones, around 90% of them detected once, and around 0.6% sits in the top ten. Material for sequencing was PBMCs or T cells enriched from blood (not recorded which). All receptors come from a man aged 18-30 years who had recovered from COVID-19.

This chain connects TRBV9 to TRBJ2-1; D uncertain. The germline V gene has CDR1 SGDLS and CDR2 YYNGEE. V lost 0 bases to trimming and J lost 5 bases, with 9 bases between them. CDR3 length equals 14 residues. The CDR3 DNA reads TGTGCCAGCAGCGTAGCGGAGACTCACAATGAGCAGTTCTTC. Its translation: CASSVAETHNEQFF.

The rearrangement links TRBV7-8 to TRBJ1-4; D may be TRBD1 (6 bases). Germline V gene lookup returns CDR1 SGHVS and CDR2 FQNEAQ. Trimming removed 6 bases at V and 2 bases at J, with 10 bases between. The CDR3 is 14 residues long. As DNA, the CDR3 is TGTGCCAGCAGGAGACAGGTGACTAATGAAAAACTGTTTTTT. Encoded protein: CASRRQVTNEKLFF.

The chain has TRBV6-2 or TRBV6-3 and TRBJ2-2, with D perhaps TRBD2 (6 bases). The CDR3 is 14 residues long. The V end was cut by 4 bases, the J end by 1 base, with 7 bases between. Germline V gene data show CDR1 as MNHEY and CDR2 as SVGEGT. The CDR3, as DNA: TGTGCCAGCAGTTTGCGGGAGAACACCGGGGAGCTGTTTTTT. Protein: CASSLRENTGELFF.

The V call is TRBV18, the J call TRBJ2-7, with 8 nucleotides matching TRBD1. Unmatched junction bases numbered 10, after V lost 6 bases and J lost 3 bases. The CDR3 has 15 residues. Germline assignment: CDR1 KGHSH and CDR2 LQKENI. CDR3 DNA sequence: TGTGCCAGCTCCCGTGGACAGGGAGGAAGCTACGAGCAGTACTTC. It encodes CASSRGQGGSYEQYF.

The chain combines TRBV5-1 with TRBJ2-7, with 7 bases identical to TRBD1. The CDR3 loop spans 13 amino acids. V lost 2 bases and J lost 6; bases outside the gene matches: 5. Per the germline V gene, CDR1 is SGHRS and CDR2 is YFSETQ. The CDR3 is CASSFSTGLEQYF. Here the CDR3 DNA reads TGCGCCAGCAGCTTTTCGACAGGGCTCGAGCAGTACTTC.

The gene calls are TRBV4-2 and TRBJ2-7; 11 positions match TRBD2. The CDR3 runs 15 residues. Germline lookup yields CDR1 LGHNA and CDR2 YNFKEQ. V lost 4 bases, J lost 4 bases, and 6 bases stayed unmatched. The CDR3 loop reads CASSRPGLAEYEQYF. DNA for the CDR3: TGTGCCAGCAGCCGTCCGGGACTAGCGGAATACGAGCAGTACTTC.

This clone was counted once. The V and J genes are TRBV2 and TRBJ1-5; no clear D. Germline-derived CDR1 and CDR2 are SNHLY and FYNNEI. V lost 5 bases to trimming and J lost 6 bases, with 26 bases between them. The CDR3 consists of 18 residues. The chain's CDR3 is CASSMAHPPGGVVQPQHF. The CDR3 nucleotides read TGTGCCAGCAGTATGGCCCATCCCCCGGGCGGGGTGGTTCAGCCCCAGCATTTT.

The chain combines TRBV20-1 with TRBJ2-3, with 7 bases identical to TRBD1. Unmatched junction bases numbered 8, after V lost 3 bases and J lost 2 bases. This CDR3 spans 15 amino acids. Germline V gene data show CDR1 as DFQATT and CDR2 as SNEGSKA (reference sequence). The chain's CDR3 is CSASRQGDNTDTQYF. CDR3 bases: TGCAGTGCTAGTAGGCAGGGGGACAACACAGATACGCAGTATTTT.

V is TRBV6-4 and J is TRBJ2-3, with 9 bases fitting TRBD2. The V and J ends lost 4 bases and 1 base, in that order; junction bases with no gene match: 0. Looked up from germline, CDR1 is MRHNA and CDR2 is SNTAGT. This CDR3 comprises 14 residues. The CDR3 nucleotides read TGTGCCAGCAGTGGGACTAGCGGCACAGATACGCAGTATTTT. It is translated as CASSGTSGTDTQYF.